The clone carrying this TCR beta chain was counted only a few times. Antigen specificity is unknown. This sample is drawn from a study of vaccination effects on CD4 cells after COVID-19. The V gene's germline CDR1 is MGHDK and CDR2 SYGVNS. The CDR3 has 18 residues. J was trimmed by 4 bases and V by 3 bases; bases with no gene match: 17. The data were produced by immunoSEQ multiplex PCR, yet TCRdb's version contains in-frame clones alone and is incomplete. The data contain 47,000 or so clones, around 70% of them singletons. The authors isolated CD4+ T cells after ten to eleven days of culture. All participants had two doses of either the BNT162b2 or mRNA-1273 vaccine.

The source material was CD4+ T cells from PBMCs cultured without peptide, sampled after COVID-19 vaccination. This receptor was identified in a human donor who received a COVID-19 vaccine. This chain uses TRBV25-1 with TRBJ1-1, with 7 bases fitting TRBD1. The CDR3 DNA is TGTGCCAGCAGTGACCGAAAAATCTGGGGCAGGGGGTCCACTGAAGCTTTCTTT. Protein: CASSDRKIWGRGSTEAFF.